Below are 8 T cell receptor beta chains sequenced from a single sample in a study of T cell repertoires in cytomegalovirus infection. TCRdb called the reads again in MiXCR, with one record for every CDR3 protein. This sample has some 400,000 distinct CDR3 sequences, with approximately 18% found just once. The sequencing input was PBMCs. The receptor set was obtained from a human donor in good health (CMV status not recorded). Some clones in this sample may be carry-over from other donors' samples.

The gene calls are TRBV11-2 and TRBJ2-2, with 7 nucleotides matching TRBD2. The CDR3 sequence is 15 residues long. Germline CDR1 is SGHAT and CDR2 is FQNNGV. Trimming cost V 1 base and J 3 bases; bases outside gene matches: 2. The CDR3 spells CASSLAGGDTGELFF. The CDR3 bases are TGTGCCAGCAGCTTAGCGGGGGGTGACACCGGGGAGCTGTTTTTT.

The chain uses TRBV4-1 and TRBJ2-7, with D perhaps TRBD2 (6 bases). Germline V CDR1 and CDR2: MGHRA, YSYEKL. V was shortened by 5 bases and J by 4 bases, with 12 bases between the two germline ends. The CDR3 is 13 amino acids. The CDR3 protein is CASSYHGGYEQYF. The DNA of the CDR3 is TGCGCCAGCAGCTACCACGGGGGATACGAGCAGTACTTC.

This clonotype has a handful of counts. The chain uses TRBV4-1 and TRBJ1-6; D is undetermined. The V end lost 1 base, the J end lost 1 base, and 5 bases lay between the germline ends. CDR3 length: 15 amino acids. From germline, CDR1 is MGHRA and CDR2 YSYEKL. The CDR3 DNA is TGCGCCAGCAGCCAAGGGGGTTCCTATAATTCACCCCTCCACTTT. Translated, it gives CASSQGGSYNSPLHF.

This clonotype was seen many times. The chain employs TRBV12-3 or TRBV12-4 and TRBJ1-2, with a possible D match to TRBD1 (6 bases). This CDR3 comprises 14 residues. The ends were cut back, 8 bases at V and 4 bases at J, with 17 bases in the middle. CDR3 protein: CASATTGSGYGYTF. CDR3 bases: TGTGCCAGCGCCACTACAGGGAGCGGCTATGGCTACACCTTC.

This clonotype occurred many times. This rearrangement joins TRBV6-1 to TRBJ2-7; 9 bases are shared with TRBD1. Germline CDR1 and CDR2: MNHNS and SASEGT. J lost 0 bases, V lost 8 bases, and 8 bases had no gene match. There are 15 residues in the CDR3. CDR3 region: CASGIGQGSSYEQYF. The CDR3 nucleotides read TGTGCCAGCGGAATCGGACAGGGGAGCTCCTACGAGCAGTACTTC.

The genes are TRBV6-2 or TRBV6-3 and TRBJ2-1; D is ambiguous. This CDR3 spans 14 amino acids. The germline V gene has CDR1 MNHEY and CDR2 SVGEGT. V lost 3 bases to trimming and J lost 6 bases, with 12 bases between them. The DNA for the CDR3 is TGTGCCAGCAGTTATGGCGGTACTTCCAATGAGCAGTTCTTC. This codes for CASSYGGTSNEQFF.

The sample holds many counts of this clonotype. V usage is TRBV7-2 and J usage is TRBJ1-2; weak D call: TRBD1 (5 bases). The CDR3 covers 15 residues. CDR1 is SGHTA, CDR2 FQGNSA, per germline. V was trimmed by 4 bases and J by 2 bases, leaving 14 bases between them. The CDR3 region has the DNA TGTGCCAGCAGCTCAGGGACGTCCAACAACTATGGCTACACCTTC. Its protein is CASSSGTSNNYGYTF.

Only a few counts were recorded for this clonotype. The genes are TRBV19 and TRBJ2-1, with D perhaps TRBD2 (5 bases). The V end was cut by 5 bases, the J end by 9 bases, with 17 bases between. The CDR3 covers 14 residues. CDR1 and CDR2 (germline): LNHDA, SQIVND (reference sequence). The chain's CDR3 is CASSPSNGKGEQFF. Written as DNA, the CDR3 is TGTGCCAGTAGTCCTTCAAACGGGAAGGGTGAGCAGTTCTTC.